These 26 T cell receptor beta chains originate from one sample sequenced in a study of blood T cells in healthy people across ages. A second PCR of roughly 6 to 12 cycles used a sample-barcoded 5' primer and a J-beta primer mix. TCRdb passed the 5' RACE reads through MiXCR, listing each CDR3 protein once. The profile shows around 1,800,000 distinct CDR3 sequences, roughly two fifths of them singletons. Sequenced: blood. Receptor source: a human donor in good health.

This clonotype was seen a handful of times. In nucleotides, the CDR3 is TGTGCCAGCAGCTCCCATAGCGGGGCTTTCCACCTCGAGCAGTACTTC. Its protein product is CASSSHSGAFHLEQYF. The chain couples TRBV7-9 to TRBJ2-7, with TRBD2 matching over 8 bases. The germline V gene has CDR1 SEHNR and CDR2 FQNEAQ (reference sequence). Trimming cost V 4 bases and J 6 bases; bases outside gene matches: 14. This CDR3 contains 16 residues.

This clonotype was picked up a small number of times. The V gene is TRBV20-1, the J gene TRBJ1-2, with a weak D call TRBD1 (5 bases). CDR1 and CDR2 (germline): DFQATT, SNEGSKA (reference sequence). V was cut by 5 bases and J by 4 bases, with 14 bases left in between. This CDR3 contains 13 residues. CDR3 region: CSAVLRGAYGYTF. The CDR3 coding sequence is TGCAGTGCTGTCCTAAGGGGCGCCTATGGCTACACCTTC.

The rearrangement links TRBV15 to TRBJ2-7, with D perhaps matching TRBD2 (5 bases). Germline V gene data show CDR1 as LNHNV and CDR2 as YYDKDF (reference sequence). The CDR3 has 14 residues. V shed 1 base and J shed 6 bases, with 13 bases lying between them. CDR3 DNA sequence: TGTGCCACCAGCAGAGGTGAGGGCTTGGCCGAGCAGTACTTC. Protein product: CATSRGEGLAEQYF. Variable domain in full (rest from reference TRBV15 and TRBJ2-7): DAMVIQNPRYQVTQFGKPVTLSCSQTLNHNVMYWYQQKSSQAPKLLFHYYDKDFNNEADTPDNFQSRRPNTSFCFLDIRSPGLGDTAMYLCATSRGEGLAEQYFGPGTRLTVT.

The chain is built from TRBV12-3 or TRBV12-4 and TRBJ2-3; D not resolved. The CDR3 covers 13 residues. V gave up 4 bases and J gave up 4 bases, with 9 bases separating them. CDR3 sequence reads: CASSSPWADTQYF. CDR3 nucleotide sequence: TGTGCCAGCAGTTCCCCGTGGGCAGATACGCAGTATTTT.

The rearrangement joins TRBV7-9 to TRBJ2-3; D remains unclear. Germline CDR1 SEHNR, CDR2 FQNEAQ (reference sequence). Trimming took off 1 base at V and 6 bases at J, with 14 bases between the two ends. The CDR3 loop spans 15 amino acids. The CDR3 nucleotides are TGTGCCAGCAGCTTAGTAGCAGCGTCAGTGGATACGCAGTATTTT. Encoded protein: CASSLVAASVDTQYF. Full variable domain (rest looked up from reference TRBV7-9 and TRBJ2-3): DTGVSQNPRHKITKRGQNVTFRCDPISEHNRLYWYRQTLGQGPEFLTYFQNEAQLEKSRLLSDRFSAERPKGSFSTLEIQRTEQGDSAMYLCASSLVAASVDTQYFGPGTRLTVL.

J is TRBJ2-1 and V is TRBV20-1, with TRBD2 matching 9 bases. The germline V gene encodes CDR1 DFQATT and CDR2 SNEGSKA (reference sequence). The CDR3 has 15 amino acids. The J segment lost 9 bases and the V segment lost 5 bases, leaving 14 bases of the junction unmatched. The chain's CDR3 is CSAEGRGGPLREQFF. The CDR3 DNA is TGCAGTGCTGAAGGGCGGGGGGGCCCTCTACGTGAGCAGTTCTTC.

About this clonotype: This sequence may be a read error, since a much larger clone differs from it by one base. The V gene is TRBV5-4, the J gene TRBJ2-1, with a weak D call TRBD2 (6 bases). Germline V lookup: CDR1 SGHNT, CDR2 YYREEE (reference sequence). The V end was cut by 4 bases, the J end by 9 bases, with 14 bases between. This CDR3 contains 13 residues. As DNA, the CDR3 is TGTGCCAGCAGCCTGGGGGGACGCAGTGAGCAGTTCTTC. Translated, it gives CASSLGGRSEQFF.

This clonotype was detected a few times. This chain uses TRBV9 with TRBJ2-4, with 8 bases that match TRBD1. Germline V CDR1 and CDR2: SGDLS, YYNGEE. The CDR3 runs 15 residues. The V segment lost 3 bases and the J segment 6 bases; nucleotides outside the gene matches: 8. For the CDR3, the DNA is TGTGCCAGCAGCGACACAGGGGGTCAGGGAAACATTCAGTACTTC. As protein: CASSDTGGQGNIQYF.

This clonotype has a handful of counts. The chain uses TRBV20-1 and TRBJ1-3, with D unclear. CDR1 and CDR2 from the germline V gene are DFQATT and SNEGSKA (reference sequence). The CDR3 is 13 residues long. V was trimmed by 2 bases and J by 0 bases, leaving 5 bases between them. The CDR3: CSARQNSGNTIYF. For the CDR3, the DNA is TGCAGTGCTAGACAGAACTCTGGAAACACCATATATTTT.

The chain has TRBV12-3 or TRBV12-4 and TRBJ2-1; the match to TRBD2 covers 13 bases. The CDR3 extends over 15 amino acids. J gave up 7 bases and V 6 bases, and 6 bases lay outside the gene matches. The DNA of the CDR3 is TGTGCCAGCAGCGGTACTAGCGGGGGGGTAAATGAGCAGTTCTTC. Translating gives CASSGTSGGVNEQFF.

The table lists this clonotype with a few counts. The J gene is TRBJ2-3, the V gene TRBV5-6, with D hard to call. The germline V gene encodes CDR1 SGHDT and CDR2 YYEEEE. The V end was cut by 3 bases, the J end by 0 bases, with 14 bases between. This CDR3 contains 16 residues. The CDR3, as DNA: TGTGCCAGCAGCTCTGAAATCCAAATTAGCACAGATACGCAGTATTTT. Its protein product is CASSSEIQISTDTQYF.

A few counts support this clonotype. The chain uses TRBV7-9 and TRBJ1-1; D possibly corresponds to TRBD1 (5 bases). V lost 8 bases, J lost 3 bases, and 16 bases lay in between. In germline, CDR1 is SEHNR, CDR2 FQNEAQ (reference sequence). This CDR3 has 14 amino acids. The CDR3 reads CASGKGPTDTEAFF. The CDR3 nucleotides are TGTGCCAGCGGTAAGGGGCCCACCGACACTGAAGCTTTCTTT.

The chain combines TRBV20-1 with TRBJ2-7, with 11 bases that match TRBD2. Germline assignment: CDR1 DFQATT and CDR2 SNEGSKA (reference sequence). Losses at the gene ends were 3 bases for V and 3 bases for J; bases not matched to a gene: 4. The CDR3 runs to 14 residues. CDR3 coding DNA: TGCAGTGCTAGCCCGACTAGCGGGGTCTACGAGCAGTACTTC. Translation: CSASPTSGVYEQYF.

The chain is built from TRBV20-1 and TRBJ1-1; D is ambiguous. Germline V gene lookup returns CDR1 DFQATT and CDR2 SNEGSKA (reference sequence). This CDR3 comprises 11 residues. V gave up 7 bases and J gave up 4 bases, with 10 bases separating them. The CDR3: CSGEGSTEAFF. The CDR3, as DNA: TGCAGTGGGGAGGGCTCCACTGAAGCTTTCTTT.

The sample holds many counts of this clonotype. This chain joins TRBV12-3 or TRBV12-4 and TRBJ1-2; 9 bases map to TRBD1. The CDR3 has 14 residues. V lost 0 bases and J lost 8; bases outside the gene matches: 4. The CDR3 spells CASSLAQGAKGYTF. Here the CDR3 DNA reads TGTGCCAGCAGTTTAGCACAGGGGGCGAAAGGCTACACCTTC.

CDR3 in amino acids: CASSQFTGGSNNEQFF. In nucleotides, the CDR3 is TGTGCCAGCAGCCAATTCACCGGGGGGTCTAACAATGAGCAGTTCTTC. The chain couples TRBV4-2 to TRBJ2-1, with 7 bases identical to TRBD2. Per germline, CDR1 LGHNA and CDR2 YNFKEQ. V dropped 2 bases and J dropped 5; count of bases not matched to a gene: 9. The CDR3 consists of 16 residues.

The CDR3 DNA reads as TGTGCCAGCAGTTACGGCGGGGGTAACACCTACGAGCAGTACTTC. Translated: CASSYGGGNTYEQYF. V usage is TRBV6-5 and J usage is TRBJ2-7, with TRBD2 matching 7 bases. The CDR3 runs to 15 residues. Trimming removed 2 bases from V and 2 bases from J; junction bases left unmatched: 6. Germline CDR1 and CDR2: MNHEY and SVGAGI.

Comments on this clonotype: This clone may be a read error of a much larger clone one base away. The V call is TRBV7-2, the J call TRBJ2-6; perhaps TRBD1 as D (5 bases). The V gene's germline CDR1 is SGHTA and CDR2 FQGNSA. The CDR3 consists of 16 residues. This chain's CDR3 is CASRRSTGDGANVRTF. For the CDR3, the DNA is TGTGCCAGCAGACGAAGCACAGGTGATGGGGCCAACGTCCGGACTTTC.

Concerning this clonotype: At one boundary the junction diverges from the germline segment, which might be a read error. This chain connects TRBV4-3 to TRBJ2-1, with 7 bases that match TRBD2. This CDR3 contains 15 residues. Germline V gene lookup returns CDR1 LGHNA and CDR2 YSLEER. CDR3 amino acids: CTSSQETSAYDEQFF. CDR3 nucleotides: TGCACCAGCAGCCAAGAAACTAGCGCCTACGATGAGCAGTTCTTC.

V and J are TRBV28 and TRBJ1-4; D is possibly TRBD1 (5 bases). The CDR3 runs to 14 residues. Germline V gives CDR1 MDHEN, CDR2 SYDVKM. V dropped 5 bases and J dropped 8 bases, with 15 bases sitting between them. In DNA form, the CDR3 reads TGTGCCAGCAGTGGGACTATCGTAGGGGAAAAACTGTTTTTT. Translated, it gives CASSGTIVGEKLFF. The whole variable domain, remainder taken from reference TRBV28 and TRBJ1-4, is DVKVTQSSRYLVKRTGEKVFLECVQDMDHENMFWYRQDPGLGLRLIYFSYDVKMKEKGDIPEGYSVSREKKERFSLILESASTNQTSMYLCASSGTIVGEKLFFGSGTQLSVL.

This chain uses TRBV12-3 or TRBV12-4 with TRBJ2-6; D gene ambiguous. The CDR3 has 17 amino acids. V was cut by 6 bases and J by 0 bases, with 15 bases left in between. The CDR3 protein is CASSLGGLLSGANVLTF. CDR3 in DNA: TGTGCCAGCAGCCTGGGTGGGCTACTCTCTGGGGCCAACGTCCTGACTTTC.

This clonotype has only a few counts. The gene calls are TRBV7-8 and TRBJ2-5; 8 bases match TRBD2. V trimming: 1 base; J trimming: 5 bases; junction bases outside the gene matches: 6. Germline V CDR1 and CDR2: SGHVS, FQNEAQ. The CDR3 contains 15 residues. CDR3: CASSLERTSLETQYF. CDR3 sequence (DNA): TGTGCCAGCAGCTTAGAGCGGACTAGCTTGGAGACCCAGTACTTC.

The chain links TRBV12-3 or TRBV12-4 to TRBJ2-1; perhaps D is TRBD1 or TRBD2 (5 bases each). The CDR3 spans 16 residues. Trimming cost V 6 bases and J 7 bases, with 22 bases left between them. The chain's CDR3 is CASRPTPGTLKNEQFF. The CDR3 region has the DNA TGTGCCAGCAGACCTACTCCCGGGACGTTAAAAAATGAGCAGTTCTTC.

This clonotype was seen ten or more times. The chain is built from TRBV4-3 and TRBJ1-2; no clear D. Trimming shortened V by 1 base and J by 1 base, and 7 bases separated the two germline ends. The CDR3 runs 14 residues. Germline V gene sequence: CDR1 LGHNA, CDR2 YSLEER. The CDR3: CASSQAGDNYGYTF. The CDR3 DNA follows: TGCGCCAGCAGCCAAGCGGGTGATAACTATGGCTACACCTTC.

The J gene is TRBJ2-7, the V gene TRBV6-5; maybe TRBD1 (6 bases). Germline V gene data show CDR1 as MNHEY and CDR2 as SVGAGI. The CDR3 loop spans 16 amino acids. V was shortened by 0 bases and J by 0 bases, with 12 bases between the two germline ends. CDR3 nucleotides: TGTGCCAGCAGTTACTCATCAGGGGAATTCTCCTACGAGCAGTACTTC. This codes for CASSYSSGEFSYEQYF.

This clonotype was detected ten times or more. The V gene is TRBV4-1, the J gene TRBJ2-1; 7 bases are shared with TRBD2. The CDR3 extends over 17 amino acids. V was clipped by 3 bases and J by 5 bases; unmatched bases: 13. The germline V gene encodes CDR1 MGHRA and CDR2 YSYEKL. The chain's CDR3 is CASSQGPQRGKNNEQFF. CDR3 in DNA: TGCGCCAGCAGCCAGGGGCCCCAGCGGGGAAAGAACAATGAGCAGTTCTTC.